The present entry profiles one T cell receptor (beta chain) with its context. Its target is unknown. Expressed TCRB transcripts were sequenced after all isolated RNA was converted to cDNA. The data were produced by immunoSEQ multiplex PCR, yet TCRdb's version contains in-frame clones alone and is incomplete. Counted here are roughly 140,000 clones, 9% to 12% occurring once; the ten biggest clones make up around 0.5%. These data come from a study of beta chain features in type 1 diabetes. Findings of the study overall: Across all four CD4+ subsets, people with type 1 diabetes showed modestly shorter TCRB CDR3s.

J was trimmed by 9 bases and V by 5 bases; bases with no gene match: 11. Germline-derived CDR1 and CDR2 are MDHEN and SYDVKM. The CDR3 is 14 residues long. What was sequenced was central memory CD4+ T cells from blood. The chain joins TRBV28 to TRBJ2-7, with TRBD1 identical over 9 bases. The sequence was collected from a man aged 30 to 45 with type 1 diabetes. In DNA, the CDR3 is TGTGCCAGCAGTAACACAGGGGGCTCCGCCGGGCAGTACTTC. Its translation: CASSNTGGSAGQYF.